The next 11 T cell receptor beta chains were all read from a single sample in a study of cytomegalovirus exposure and HLA in healthy donors. The protocol was immunoSEQ multiplex PCR, while the TCRdb copy is restricted to in-frame clones and leaves out a portion. The sample lists about 160,000 clones, roughly 91% seen once, with almost 3% in the top ten. The specimen was PBMCs. The origin of the receptors is a man between 18 and 29 years old in good health and CMV-seronegative.

This clone was picked up a small number of times. The J gene is TRBJ2-1, the V gene TRBV18; 7 positions match TRBD1. Germline CDR1 reads KGHSH; CDR2 reads LQKENI. This CDR3 region has 15 residues. V was pared by 3 bases and J by 5 bases, with 7 bases of the junction left unmatched. CDR3 coding DNA: TGTGCCAGCTCACCGTCCCGGGACAGTCACAATGAGCAGTTCTTC. Translating it yields CASSPSRDSHNEQFF.

The rearrangement uses TRBV6-5 and TRBJ2-7, with 8 positions matching TRBD2. Germline V gene sequence: CDR1 MNHEY, CDR2 SVGAGI. The length of the CDR3 is 15 residues. V shed 5 bases and J 6 bases; nucleotides not matched to a gene: 12. CDR3 loop: CASSTRREAPLEQYF. As DNA, the CDR3 is TGTGCCAGCAGTACCCGGCGGGAGGCCCCCCTCGAGCAGTACTTC.

V usage is TRBV6-5 and J usage is TRBJ1-2; D perhaps matches TRBD1 (6 bases). Germline CDR1 is MNHEY and CDR2 is SVGAGI. V lost 0 bases to trimming and J lost 6 bases, with 17 bases between them. The CDR3 extends over 16 amino acids. The CDR3 reads CASSYSRQGPRDGYTF. The CDR3 coding sequence is TGTGCCAGCAGTTACTCGCGTCAGGGGCCCCGCGATGGCTACACCTTC.

This chain connects TRBV6-6 to TRBJ2-3; 9 positions match TRBD2. V lost 5 bases to trimming and J lost 2 bases; unmatched junction nucleotides: 5. Germline V gives CDR1 MNHNY, CDR2 SVGAGI (reference sequence). The CDR3 is made up of 15 amino acids. The CDR3 DNA sequence: TGTGCCAGCAGTCAACTAGCGGGCCTCACAGATACGCAGTATTTT. Its translation is CASSQLAGLTDTQYF.

The CDR3 nucleotides read TGTGCCAGCATCCCGGGACAGGGTGTGTACGAGCAGTACTTC. Translation: CASIPGQGVYEQYF. V and J are TRBV6-1 and TRBJ2-7; 9 nucleotides agree with TRBD1. V was clipped by 7 bases and J by 4 bases; unmatched bases: 8. CDR1 and CDR2 (germline): MNHNS, SASEGT. This CDR3 spans 14 amino acids.

The rearrangement links TRBV6-5 to TRBJ2-7; 8 positions match TRBD1. The CDR3 has 14 amino acids. The V and J ends lost 0 bases and 7 bases, in that order; junction bases with no gene match: 5. Germline CDR1 is MNHEY and CDR2 is SVGAGI. CDR3 bases: TGTGCCAGCAGTTACTCTCGGGACAGGAGGGAGCAGTACGTC. It yields the protein CASSYSRDRREQYV.

This chain joins TRBV19 and TRBJ1-1; D uncertain. Germline values: CDR1 LNHDA, CDR2 SQIVND (reference sequence). Trimming pared 5 bases from V and 10 bases from J, leaving 14 bases between. The CDR3 consists of 12 residues. CDR3 sequence: CASSPRPGGAFF. The CDR3 region has the DNA TGTGCCAGTAGTCCACGACCGGGTGGAGCTTTCTTT.

This clone has a single count. The chain recombines TRBV4-1 with TRBJ1-1, with D maybe TRBD1 (5 bases). The CDR3 has 12 amino acids. V was pared by 3 bases and J by 12 bases, with 14 bases between. CDR1 and CDR2 (germline): MGHRA, YSYEKL. CDR3 nucleotides: TGCGCCAGCAGCCAGGGCTCAGGGTATACTTTCTTT. This gives the protein CASSQGSGYTFF.

The chain links TRBV6-4 to TRBJ2-3, with D tentatively TRBD1 (5 bases). This CDR3 contains 16 residues. Looked up from germline, CDR1 is MRHNA and CDR2 is SNTAGT. V was clipped by 3 bases and J by 1 base, with 14 bases between them. The chain's CDR3 is CASSDSKGSGTDTQYF. Here the CDR3 DNA reads TGTGCCAGCAGTGATTCGAAGGGGTCCGGCACAGATACGCAGTATTTT.

The chain joins TRBV6-6 to TRBJ1-2; 10 nucleotides match TRBD1. From germline, CDR1 is MNHNY and CDR2 SVGAGI (reference sequence). Trimming removed 6 bases from V and 8 bases from J; junction bases left unmatched: 9. The CDR3 length is 14 residues. The CDR3 coding sequence is TGTGCCAGCAGCCGGGACAGGGGAGTGACGGGCTACACCTTC. Its protein product is CASSRDRGVTGYTF.

This chain uses TRBV28 with TRBJ2-7; 7 bases agree with TRBD1. The V gene's germline CDR1 is MDHEN and CDR2 SYDVKM. The CDR3 sequence is 14 residues long. V shed 6 bases, J shed 4 bases, and the junction held 9 bases outside the gene matches. Written as DNA, the CDR3 is TGTGCCAGCAGGTCCGGGACAGAGCGATACGAGCAGTACGTC. It codes for CASRSGTERYEQYV.